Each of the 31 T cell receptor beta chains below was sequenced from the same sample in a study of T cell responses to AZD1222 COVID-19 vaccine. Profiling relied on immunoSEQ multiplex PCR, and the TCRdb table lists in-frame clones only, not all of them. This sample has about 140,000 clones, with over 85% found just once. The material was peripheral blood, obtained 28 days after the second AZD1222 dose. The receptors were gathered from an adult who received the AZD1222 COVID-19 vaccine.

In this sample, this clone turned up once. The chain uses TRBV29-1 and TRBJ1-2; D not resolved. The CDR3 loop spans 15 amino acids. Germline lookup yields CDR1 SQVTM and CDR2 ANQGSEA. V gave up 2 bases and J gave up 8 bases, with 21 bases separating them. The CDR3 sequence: CSVESTIRLEKGYTF. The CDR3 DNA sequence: TGCAGCGTTGAATCCACTATCAGACTTGAAAAAGGCTACACCTTC.

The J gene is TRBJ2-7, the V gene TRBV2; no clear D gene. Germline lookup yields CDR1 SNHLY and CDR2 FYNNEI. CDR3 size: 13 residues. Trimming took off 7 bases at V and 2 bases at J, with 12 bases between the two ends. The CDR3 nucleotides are TGTGCCAGCACGCCCGGGTACACCTACGAGCAGTACTTC. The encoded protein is CASTPGYTYEQYF.

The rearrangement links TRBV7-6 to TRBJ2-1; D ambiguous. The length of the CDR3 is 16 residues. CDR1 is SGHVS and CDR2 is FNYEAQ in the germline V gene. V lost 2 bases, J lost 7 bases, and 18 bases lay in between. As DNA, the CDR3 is TGTGCCAGCAGCTTAAGGGCGGTCACCGGTGGGAATGAGCAGTTCTTC. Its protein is CASSLRAVTGGNEQFF. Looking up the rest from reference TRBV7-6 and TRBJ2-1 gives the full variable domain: GAGVSQSPRYKVTKRGQDVALRCDPISGHVSLYWYRQALGQGPEFLTYFNYEAQQDKSGLPNDRFSAERPEGSISTLTIQRTEQRDSAMYRCASSLRAVTGGNEQFFGPGTRLTVL.

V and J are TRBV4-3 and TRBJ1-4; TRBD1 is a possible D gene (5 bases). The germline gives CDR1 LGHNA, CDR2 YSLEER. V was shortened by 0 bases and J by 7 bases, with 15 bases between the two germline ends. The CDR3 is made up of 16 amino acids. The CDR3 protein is CASSQDSVGVGEKLFF. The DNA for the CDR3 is TGCGCCAGCAGCCAAGATAGCGTGGGGGTAGGTGAAAAACTGTTTTTT.

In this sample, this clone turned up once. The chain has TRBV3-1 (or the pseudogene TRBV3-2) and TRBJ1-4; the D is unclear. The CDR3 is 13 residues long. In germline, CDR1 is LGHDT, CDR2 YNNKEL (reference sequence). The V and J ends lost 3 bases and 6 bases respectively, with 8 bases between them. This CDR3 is CASSQENDEKLFF. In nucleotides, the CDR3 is TGTGCCAGCAGCCAGGAGAACGATGAAAAACTGTTTTTT.

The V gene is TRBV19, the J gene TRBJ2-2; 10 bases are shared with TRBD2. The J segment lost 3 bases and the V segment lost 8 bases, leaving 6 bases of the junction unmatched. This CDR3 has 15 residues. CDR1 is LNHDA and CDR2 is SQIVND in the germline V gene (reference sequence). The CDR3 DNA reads TGTGCCAGTGATAAGCGGGAGGGATACACCGGGGAGCTGTTTTTT. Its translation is CASDKREGYTGELFF. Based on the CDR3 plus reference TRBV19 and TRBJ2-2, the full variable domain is DGGITQSPKYLFRKEGQNVTLSCEQNLNHDAMYWYRQDPGQGLRLIYYSQIVNDFQKGDIAEGYSVSREKKESFPLTVTSAQKNPTAFYLCASDKREGYTGELFFGEGSRLTVL.

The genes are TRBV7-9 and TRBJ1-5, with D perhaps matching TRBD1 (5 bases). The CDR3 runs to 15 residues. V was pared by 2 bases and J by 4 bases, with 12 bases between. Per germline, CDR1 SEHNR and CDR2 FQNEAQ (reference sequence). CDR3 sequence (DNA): TGTGCCAGCAGCTTATCGGGACTACCTAATCAGCCCCAGCATTTT. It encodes CASSLSGLPNQPQHF.

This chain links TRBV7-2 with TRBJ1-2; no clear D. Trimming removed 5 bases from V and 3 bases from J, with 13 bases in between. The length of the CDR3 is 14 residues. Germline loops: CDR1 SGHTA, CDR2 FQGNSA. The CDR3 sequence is CASSPDYGDYGYTF. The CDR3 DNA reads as TGTGCCAGCAGCCCCGACTACGGGGACTATGGCTACACCTTC.

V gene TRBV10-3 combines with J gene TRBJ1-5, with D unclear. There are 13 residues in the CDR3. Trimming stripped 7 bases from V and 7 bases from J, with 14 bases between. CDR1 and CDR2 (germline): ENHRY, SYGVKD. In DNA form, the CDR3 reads TGTGCCATCACCGCACAAATAGGGCAGCCCCAGCATTTT. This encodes CAITAQIGQPQHF.

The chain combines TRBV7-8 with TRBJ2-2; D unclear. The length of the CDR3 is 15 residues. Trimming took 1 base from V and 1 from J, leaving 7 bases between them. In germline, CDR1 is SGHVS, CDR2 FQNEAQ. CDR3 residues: CASSLGLGNTGELFF. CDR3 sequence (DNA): TGTGCCAGCAGCTTAGGGCTGGGGAACACCGGGGAGCTGTTTTTT.

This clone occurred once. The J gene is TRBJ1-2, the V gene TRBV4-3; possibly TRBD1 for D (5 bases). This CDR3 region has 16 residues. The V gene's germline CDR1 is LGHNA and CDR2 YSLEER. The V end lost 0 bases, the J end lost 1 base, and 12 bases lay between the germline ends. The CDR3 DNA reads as TGCGCCAGCAGCCAAGAGCCCGACAGCCATAACTATGGCTACACCTTC. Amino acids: CASSQEPDSHNYGYTF.

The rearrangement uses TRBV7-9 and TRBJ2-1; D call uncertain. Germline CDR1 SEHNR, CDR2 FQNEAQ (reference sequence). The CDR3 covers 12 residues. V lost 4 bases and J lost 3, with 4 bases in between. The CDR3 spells CASSSNYNEQFF. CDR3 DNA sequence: TGTGCCAGCAGCTCCAACTACAATGAGCAGTTCTTC.

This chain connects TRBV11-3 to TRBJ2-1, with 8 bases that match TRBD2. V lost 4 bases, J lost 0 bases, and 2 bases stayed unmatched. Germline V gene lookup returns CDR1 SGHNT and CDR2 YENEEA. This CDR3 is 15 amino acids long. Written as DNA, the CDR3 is TGTGCCAGCAGCTCACTAGCGGCCTCCTACAATGAGCAGTTCTTC. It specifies CASSSLAASYNEQFF.

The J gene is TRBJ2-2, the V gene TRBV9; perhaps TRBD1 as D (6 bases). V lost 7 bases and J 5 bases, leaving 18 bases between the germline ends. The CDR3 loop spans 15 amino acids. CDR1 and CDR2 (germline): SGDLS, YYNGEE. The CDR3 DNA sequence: TGTGCCAGCCGCACGGGACACCCGGGGACCGGGGAGCTGTTTTTT. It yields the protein CASRTGHPGTGELFF.

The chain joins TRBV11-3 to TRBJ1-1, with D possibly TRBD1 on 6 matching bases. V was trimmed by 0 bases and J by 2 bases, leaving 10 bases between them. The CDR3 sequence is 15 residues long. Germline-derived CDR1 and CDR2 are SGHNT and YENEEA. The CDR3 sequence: CASSLDGGANTEAFF. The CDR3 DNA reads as TGTGCCAGCAGCTTAGATGGGGGGGCAAACACTGAAGCTTTCTTT.

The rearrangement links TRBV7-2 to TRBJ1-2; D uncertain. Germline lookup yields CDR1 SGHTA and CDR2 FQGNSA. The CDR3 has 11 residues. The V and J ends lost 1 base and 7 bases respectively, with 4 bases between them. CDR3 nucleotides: TGTGCCAGCAGCTTAGGAGGTGGCTACACCTTC. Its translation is CASSLGGGYTF.

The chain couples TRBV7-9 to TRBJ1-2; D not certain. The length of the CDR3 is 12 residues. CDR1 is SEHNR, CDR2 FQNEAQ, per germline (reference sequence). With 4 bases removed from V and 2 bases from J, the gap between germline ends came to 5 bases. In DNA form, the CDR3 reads TGTGCCAGCAGCTCAAGCAACTATGGCTACACCTTC. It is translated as CASSSSNYGYTF.

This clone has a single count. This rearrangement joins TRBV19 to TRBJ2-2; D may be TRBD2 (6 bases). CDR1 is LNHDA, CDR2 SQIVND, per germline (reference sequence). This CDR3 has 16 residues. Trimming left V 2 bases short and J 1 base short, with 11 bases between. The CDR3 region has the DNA TGTGCCAGTAGTATACTGAGCGGGTGGAACACCGGGGAGCTGTTTTTT. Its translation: CASSILSGWNTGELFF. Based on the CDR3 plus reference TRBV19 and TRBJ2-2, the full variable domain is DGGITQSPKYLFRKEGQNVTLSCEQNLNHDAMYWYRQDPGQGLRLIYYSQIVNDFQKGDIAEGYSVSREKKESFPLTVTSAQKNPTAFYLCASSILSGWNTGELFFGEGSRLTVL.

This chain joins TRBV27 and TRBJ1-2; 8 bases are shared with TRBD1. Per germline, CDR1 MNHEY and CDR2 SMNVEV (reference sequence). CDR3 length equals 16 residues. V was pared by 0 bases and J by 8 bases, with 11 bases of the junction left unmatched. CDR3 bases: TGTGCCAGCAGTTTATCGAATGACAGGGGCCGGAGGGGCTACACCTTC. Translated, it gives CASSLSNDRGRRGYTF.

CDR3: CASSYSQGEGGQPQHF. In nucleotides, the CDR3 is TGTGCCAGCAGTTACTCCCAGGGGGAGGGCGGTCAGCCCCAGCATTTT. The chain employs TRBV6-2 or TRBV6-3 and TRBJ1-5; the match to TRBD1 covers 7 bases. The CDR3 is 16 residues long. The J segment lost 6 bases and the V segment lost 0 bases, leaving 8 bases of the junction unmatched. Germline lookup yields CDR1 MNHEY and CDR2 SVGEGT.

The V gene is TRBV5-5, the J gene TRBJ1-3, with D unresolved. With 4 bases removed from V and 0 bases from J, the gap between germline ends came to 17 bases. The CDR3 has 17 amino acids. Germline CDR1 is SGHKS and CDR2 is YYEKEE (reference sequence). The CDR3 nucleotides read TGTGCCAGCAGCCCCGACCCCTCTCGGAGCTCTGGAAACACCATATATTTT. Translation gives CASSPDPSRSSGNTIYF.

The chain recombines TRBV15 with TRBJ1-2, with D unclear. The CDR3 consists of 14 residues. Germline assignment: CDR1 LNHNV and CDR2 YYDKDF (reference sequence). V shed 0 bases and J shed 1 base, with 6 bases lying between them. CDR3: CATSRDRFNYGYTF. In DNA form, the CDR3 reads TGTGCCACCAGCAGAGATCGCTTTAACTATGGCTACACCTTC.

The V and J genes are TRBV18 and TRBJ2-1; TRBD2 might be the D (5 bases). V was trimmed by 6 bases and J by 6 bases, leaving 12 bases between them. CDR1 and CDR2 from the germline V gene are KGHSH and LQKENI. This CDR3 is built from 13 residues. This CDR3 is CASSSTSTNEQFF. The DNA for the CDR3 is TGTGCCAGCTCCTCCACTAGTACCAATGAGCAGTTCTTC.

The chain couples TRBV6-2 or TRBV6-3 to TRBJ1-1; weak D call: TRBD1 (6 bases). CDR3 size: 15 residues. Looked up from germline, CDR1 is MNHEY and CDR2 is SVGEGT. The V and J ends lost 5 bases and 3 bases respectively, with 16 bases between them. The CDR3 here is CASSTTGGVYTEAFF. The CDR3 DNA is TGTGCCAGCAGTACGACAGGTGGAGTGTACACTGAAGCTTTCTTT.

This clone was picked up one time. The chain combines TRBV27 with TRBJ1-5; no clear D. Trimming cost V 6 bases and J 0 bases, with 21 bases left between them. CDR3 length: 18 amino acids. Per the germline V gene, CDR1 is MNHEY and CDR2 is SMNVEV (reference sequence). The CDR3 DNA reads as TGTGCCAGCAGCCCCGGACGGACTAGCCCTTATAGCAATCAGCCCCAGCATTTT. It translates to CASSPGRTSPYSNQPQHF.

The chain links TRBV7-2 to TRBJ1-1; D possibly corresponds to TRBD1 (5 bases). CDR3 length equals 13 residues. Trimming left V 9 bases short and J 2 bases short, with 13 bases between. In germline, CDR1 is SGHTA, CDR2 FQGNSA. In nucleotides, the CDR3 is TGTGCCAGTCGGGACCAATTAAACACTGAAGCTTTCTTT. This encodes CASRDQLNTEAFF.

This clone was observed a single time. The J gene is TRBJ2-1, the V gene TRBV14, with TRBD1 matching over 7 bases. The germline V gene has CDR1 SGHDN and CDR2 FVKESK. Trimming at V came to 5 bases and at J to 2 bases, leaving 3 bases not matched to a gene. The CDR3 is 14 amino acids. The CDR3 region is CASSWDSTYNEQFF. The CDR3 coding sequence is TGTGCCAGCAGCTGGGACAGCACCTACAATGAGCAGTTCTTC.

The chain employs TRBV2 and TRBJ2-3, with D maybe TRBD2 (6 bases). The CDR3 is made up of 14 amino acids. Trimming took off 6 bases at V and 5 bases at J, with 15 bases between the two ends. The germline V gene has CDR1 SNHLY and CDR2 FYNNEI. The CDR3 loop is CASRFTGVGDTQYF. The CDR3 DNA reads TGTGCCAGCAGGTTTACGGGAGTGGGAGATACGCAGTATTTT.

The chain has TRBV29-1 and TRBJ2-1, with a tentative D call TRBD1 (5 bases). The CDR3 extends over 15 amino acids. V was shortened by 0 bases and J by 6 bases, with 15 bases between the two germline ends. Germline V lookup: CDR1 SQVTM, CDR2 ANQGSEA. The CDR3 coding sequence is TGCAGCGTTGAAGATATGGGGCCGTCCGGCAATGAGCAGTTCTTC. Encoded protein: CSVEDMGPSGNEQFF.

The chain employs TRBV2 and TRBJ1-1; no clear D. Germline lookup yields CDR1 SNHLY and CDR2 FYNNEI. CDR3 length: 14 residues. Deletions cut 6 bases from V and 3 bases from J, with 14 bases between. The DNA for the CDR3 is TGTGCCAGCAGGCGAATCACAGACTACACTGAAGCTTTCTTT. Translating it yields CASRRITDYTEAFF.

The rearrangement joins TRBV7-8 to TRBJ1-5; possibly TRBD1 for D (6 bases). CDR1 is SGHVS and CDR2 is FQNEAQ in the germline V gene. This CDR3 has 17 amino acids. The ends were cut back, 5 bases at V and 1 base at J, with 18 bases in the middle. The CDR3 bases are TGTGCCAGCAGCCCGGATAAGGGGGTACGAAGCAATCAGCCCCAGCATTTT. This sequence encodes CASSPDKGVRSNQPQHF.